This T cell receptor (beta chain) derives from a study of T cell responses to AZD1222 COVID-19 vaccine. Assay: immunoSEQ multiplex PCR; the TCRdb copy retains only in-frame clones and omits some. The data show approximately 150,000 clones, with 90% to 95% seen just once and about 2.5% held by the top ten. The CDR3 contains 15 residues. Germline CDR1 LGHDT, CDR2 YNNKEL (reference sequence). V was pared by 1 base and J by 10 bases, with 14 bases between. In this sample, this clone turned up once. The source is an adult in good health. The specimen was peripheral blood, collected on day 0 of AZD1222 vaccination. The rearrangement uses TRBV3-1 (or the pseudogene TRBV3-2) and TRBJ1-6, with a tentative D call TRBD1 (5 bases). CDR3 region: CASSQGKGMQSPLHF. In nucleotides, the CDR3 is TGTGCCAGCAGCCAAGGGAAGGGGATGCAATCACCCCTCCACTTT.